This record looks at one T cell receptor beta chain sequence and its context. The data were taken from a study of shared clonotypes between healthy human individuals. It was CD45RO-negative cells, positively selected for CCR7, that made up naive CD8 cells, with terminally differentiated effector memory CD45RA+ cells excluded. Data came from immunoSEQ multiplex PCR; TCRdb stores just in-frame clones and leaves some out. The data show about 2.1 million clones, with roughly 93% seen just once and about 1.7% held by the top ten. Trimming cost V 5 bases and J 8 bases, with 3 bases left between them. CDR1 and CDR2 (germline): GTSNPN, SVGIG (reference sequence). There are 8 residues in the CDR3.

The chain combines TRBV30 with TRBJ1-2, with D unclear. Sequencing was carried out using naive CD8+ T cells from PBMCs. The sequence derives from a man between 18 and 35 years old in good health. Some clones in this sample may be carry-over from other donors' samples. The CDR3 reads CAWEGYTF. The CDR3 region has the DNA TGTGCCTGGGAGGGCTACACCTTC. Based on the CDR3 plus reference TRBV30 and TRBJ1-2, the full variable domain is SQTIHQWPATLVQPVGSPLSLECTVEGTSNPNLYWYRQAAGRGLQLLFYSVGIGQISSEVPQNLSASRPQDRQFILSSKKLLLSDSGFYLCAWEGYTFGSGTRLTVV.